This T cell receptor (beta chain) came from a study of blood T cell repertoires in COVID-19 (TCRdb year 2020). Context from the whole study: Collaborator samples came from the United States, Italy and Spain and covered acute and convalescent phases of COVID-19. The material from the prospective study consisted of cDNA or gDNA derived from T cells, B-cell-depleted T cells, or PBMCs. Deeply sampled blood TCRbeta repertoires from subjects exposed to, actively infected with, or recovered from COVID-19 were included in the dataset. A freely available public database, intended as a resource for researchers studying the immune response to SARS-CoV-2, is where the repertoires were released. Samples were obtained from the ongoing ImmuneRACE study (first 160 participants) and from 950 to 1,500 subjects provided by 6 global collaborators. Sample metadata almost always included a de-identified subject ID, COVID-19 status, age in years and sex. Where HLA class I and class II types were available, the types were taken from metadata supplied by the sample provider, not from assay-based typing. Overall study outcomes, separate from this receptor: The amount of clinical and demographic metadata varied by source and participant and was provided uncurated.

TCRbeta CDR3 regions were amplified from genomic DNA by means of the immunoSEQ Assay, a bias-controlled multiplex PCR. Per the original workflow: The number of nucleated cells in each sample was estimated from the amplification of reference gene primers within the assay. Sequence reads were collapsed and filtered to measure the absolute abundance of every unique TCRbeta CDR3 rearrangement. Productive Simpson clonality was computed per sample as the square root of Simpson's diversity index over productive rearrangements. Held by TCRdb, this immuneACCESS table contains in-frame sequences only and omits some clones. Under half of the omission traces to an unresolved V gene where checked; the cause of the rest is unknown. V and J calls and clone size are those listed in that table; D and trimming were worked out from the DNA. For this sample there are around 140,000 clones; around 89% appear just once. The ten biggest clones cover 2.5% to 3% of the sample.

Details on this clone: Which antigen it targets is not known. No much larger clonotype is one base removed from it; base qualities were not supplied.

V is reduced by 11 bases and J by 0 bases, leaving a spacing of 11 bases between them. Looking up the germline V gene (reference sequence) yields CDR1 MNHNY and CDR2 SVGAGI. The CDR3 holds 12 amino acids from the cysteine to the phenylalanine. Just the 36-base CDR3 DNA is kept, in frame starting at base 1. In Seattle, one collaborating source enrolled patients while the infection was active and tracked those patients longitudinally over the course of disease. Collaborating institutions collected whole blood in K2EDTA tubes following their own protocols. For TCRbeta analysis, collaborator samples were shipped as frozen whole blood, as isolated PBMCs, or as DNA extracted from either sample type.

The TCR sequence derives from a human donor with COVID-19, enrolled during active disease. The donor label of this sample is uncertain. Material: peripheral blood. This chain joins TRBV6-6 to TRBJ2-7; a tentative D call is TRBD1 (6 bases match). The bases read TGTGCCGTCGGACAGCTCTCCTACGAGCAGTACTTC. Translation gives CAVGQLSYEQYF.